These 12 T cell receptor beta chains originate from one sample sequenced in a study of shared clonotypes between healthy human individuals. The data were produced by immunoSEQ multiplex PCR, yet TCRdb's version contains in-frame clones alone and is incomplete. The table has 2 million to 3 million clones, approximately 94% seen once; the top ten hold 0.14%. Input material: naive CD4+ T cells sorted from blood. The subset denotes: CD45RA+ positively selected. The source is a man younger than 30 in good health.

CDR3 DNA sequence: TGTGCCAGCGCAGGGCCAGCTAACTATGGCTACACCTTC. This sequence encodes CASAGPANYGYTF. The chain uses TRBV28 and TRBJ1-2; tentatively, D is TRBD1 (5 bases). Germline-derived CDR1 and CDR2 are MDHEN and SYDVKM. This CDR3 is 13 amino acids long. Trimming took 8 bases from V and 0 from J, leaving 10 bases between them.

In its sample, this clone was seen a few times. The chain employs TRBV10-1 and TRBJ2-7, with unresolved D. Germline lookup yields CDR1 WNHNN and CDR2 SYGVQD (reference sequence). V lost 0 bases to trimming and J lost 8 bases, with 8 bases between them. The CDR3 is made up of 12 amino acids. CDR3 sequence: CASSESPGQQYF. The CDR3 nucleotides are TGCGCCAGCAGTGAGTCTCCAGGACAGCAGTACTTC.

The chain recombines TRBV18 with TRBJ1-1; D is perhaps TRBD1 (6 bases). Germline loops: CDR1 KGHSH, CDR2 LQKENI. The V end was cut by 2 bases, the J end by 6 bases, with 16 bases between. The CDR3 runs to 15 residues. The CDR3: CASSPSWGGSSEAFF. Written as DNA, the CDR3 is TGTGCCAGCTCACCATCTTGGGGGGGCTCGTCTGAAGCTTTCTTT.

In regard to this clone: A junction boundary mismatches the germline segment, possibly from a read error. V usage is TRBV7-7 and J usage is TRBJ1-1; D ambiguous. The CDR3 extends over 11 amino acids. Germline CDR1 is SSHAT and CDR2 is FNYEAQ (reference sequence). Written as DNA, the CDR3 is TGTGCTAGCAGCTTATTTCCCATAGCTTTCTTT. This sequence encodes CASSLFPIAFF. The full variable domain, rest sourced from reference TRBV7-7 and TRBJ1-1, is GAGVSQSPRYKVTKRGQDVTLRCDPISSHATLYWYQQALGQGPEFLTYFNYEAQPDKSGLPSDRFSAERPEGSISTLTIQRTEQRDSAMYRCASSLFPIAFFGQGTRLTVV.

The genes are TRBV28 and TRBJ2-5; 7 nucleotides agree with TRBD2. CDR3 size: 14 residues. The germline V gene has CDR1 MDHEN and CDR2 SYDVKM. V trimming: 6 bases; J trimming: 4 bases; junction bases outside the gene matches: 8. The DNA for the CDR3 is TGTGCCAGCAGCGAGGGAGGGCCAGCAGAGACCCAGTACTTC. As protein: CASSEGGPAETQYF.

The chain couples TRBV5-1 to TRBJ2-3, with TRBD2 identical over 13 bases. CDR1 and CDR2 (germline): SGHRS, YFSETQ. The CDR3 contains 14 residues. V was clipped by 6 bases and J by 5 bases; unmatched bases: 3. The CDR3 loop reads CASTGLAGVDTQYF. CDR3 bases: TGCGCCAGCACTGGACTAGCGGGAGTAGATACGCAGTATTTT.

The chain links TRBV5-1 to TRBJ2-7, with D perhaps given as TRBD1 or TRBD2 (6 bases each). The germline V gene has CDR1 SGHRS and CDR2 YFSETQ. The CDR3 consists of 14 residues. V lost 0 bases and J lost 6, with 13 bases in between. The DNA of the CDR3 is TGCGCCAGCAGCTTGGGGGGGGCGCAAGGCGAGCAGTACTTC. This sequence encodes CASSLGGAQGEQYF. The full variable domain, its missing parts supplied by reference TRBV5-1 and TRBJ2-7, is KAGVTQTPRYLIKTRGQQVTLSCSPISGHRSVSWYQQTPGQGLQFLFEYFSETQRNKGNFPGRFSGRQFSNSRSEMNVSTLELGDSALYLCASSLGGAQGEQYFGPGTRLTVT.

CDR3 sequence (DNA): TGTGCCTGGAGTGTATTGGGGGACCCCACCGGGGAGCTGTTTTTT. The encoded protein is CAWSVLGDPTGELFF. The V gene is TRBV30, the J gene TRBJ2-2; D tentatively fits TRBD1 or TRBD2 (5 bases each). V was trimmed by 0 bases and J by 4 bases, leaving 12 bases between them. Per the germline V gene, CDR1 is GTSNPN and CDR2 is SVGIG (reference sequence). This CDR3 has 15 residues.

This clone was seen a single time. This chain connects TRBV5-1 to TRBJ2-2; 7 bases are a match to TRBD2. Trimming removed 3 bases from V and 0 bases from J; junction bases left unmatched: 5. The V gene's germline CDR1 is SGHRS and CDR2 YFSETQ. The CDR3 consists of 16 residues. CDR3 nucleotides: TGCGCCAGCAGCTGGGAGGGTAACGCGAACACCGGGGAGCTGTTTTTT. Its protein is CASSWEGNANTGELFF.

In this sample, this clone turned up once. This chain connects TRBV7-9 to TRBJ2-7; the match to TRBD2 covers 7 bases. The CDR3 is 16 amino acids. The V segment lost 3 bases and the J segment 0 bases; nucleotides outside the gene matches: 8. Germline V gives CDR1 SEHNR, CDR2 FQNEAQ (reference sequence). Here the CDR3 reads CASSFDPRGSSYEQYF. CDR3 coding DNA: TGTGCCAGCAGCTTCGACCCGCGCGGGAGCTCCTACGAGCAGTACTTC.

The genes are TRBV7-9 and TRBJ2-7, with TRBD1 identical over 12 bases. With 5 bases clipped from V and 6 bases from J, the junction kept 8 bases outside the gene matches. In germline, CDR1 is SEHNR, CDR2 FQNEAQ (reference sequence). The CDR3 length is 15 residues. As DNA, the CDR3 is TGTGCCAGCAGCCAGATGGGACAGGGGGCAGGCGAGCAGTACTTC. As protein: CASSQMGQGAGEQYF. The complete variable domain, with remaining parts taken from reference TRBV7-9 and TRBJ2-7, reads DTGVSQNPRHKITKRGQNVTFRCDPISEHNRLYWYRQTLGQGPEFLTYFQNEAQLEKSRLLSDRFSAERPKGSFSTLEIQRTEQGDSAMYLCASSQMGQGAGEQYFGPGTRLTVT.

The gene calls are TRBV6-6 and TRBJ1-2, with D unclear. Germline CDR1 and CDR2: MNHNY and SVGAGI (reference sequence). The CDR3 runs 16 residues. Trimming cost V 2 bases and J 5 bases, with 18 bases left between them. CDR3: CASSYNPAGTPYGYTF. CDR3 nucleotides: TGTGCCAGCAGTTACAACCCCGCGGGAACCCCTTATGGCTACACCTTC.